This TCR beta chain was sequenced for a study of T cell responses to AZD1222 COVID-19 vaccine. The CDR3 sequence is 19 residues long. Only in-frame clones appear in the TCRdb table, and some are missing; sequencing was by immunoSEQ multiplex PCR. Found here are 55,000 to 65,000 clones, roughly 87% of them singletons; the top ten hold around a fifth. Concerning this clone: The antigen is undetermined.

General study results and limits: Seropositive at baseline were only 5 to 7 AZD1222 recipients. It should be noted that donors were predominantly white British and more often female, and clonal diversity was possibly underestimated. Nearly half of the spike-specific TCRs reportedly recognize variant regions that carry no mutations.

This TCR was recovered from an adult in good health. The chain carries TRBV1 and TRBJ2-3; TRBD2 is taken as the D call from the table, unchecked against the DNA. TRBV1 is termed a pseudogene. Source: peripheral blood, taken on day 0 of AZD1222 vaccination. Here the CDR3 DNA reads TGCACCAGCAGCCATAAATTACCCCCCCGGGCGGGATCCACAGATACGCAGTATTTT. It is translated as CTSSHKLPPRAGSTDTQYF.